The entry below describes one T cell receptor beta chain. The data belong to a study of blood T cell repertoires in COVID-19. Per the study methods: Estimated nucleated cell counts came from reference gene primer amplification. Libraries were prepared by immunoSEQ multiplex PCR; TCRdb keeps only in-frame clonotypes and omits some of them. V and J calls and clone size are those listed in that table; D and trimming were worked out from the DNA. The table lists 250,000 or so clones, about 87% of them singletons. CDR1 is SGHAT, CDR2 FQNNGV, per germline. The junction had 9 bases not matched to a gene; V was cut back by 1 base and J by 8 bases. The length of the CDR3 is 15 residues.

This sequence joins TRBV11-2 and TRBJ1-2; TRBD1 matches 8 bases. Sequenced input: peripheral blood. This TCR came from a woman aged 40 to 50 who had recovered from COVID-19. The CDR3 reads CASSLGWQGARGYTF. The CDR3 coding sequence is TGTGCCAGCAGCTTAGGTTGGCAGGGGGCGCGAGGCTACACCTTC.